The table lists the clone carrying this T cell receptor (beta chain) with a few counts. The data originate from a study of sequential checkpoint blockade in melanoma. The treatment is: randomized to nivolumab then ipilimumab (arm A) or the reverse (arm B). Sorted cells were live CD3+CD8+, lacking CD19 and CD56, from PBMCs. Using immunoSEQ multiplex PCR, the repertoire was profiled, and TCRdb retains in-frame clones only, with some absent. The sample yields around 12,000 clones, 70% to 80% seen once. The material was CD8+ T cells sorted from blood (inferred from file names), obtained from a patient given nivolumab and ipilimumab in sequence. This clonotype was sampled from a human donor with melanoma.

The CDR3 DNA is TGCGCCAGCAGCGATTTCGAGGGGGTAAATGAAAAACTGTTTTTT. Its protein is CASSDFEGVNEKLFF. This sequence joins TRBV4-3 and TRBJ1-4; weak D call: TRBD1 (6 bases). Germline-derived CDR1 and CDR2 are LGHNA and YSLEER. Trimming pared 5 bases from V and 5 bases from J, leaving 15 bases between. There are 15 residues in the CDR3.